Sequencing of this T cell receptor (beta chain) was carried out in a study of blood T cell repertoires in COVID-19. Study at large: Samples of COVID-19 (acute and convalescent) were obtained from the United States, Italy and Spain. Nucleic acid was either cDNA or gDNA, and it came from T cells, B-cell-depleted T cells, or PBMCs.

Methods used by the authors: Amplification from reference gene primers served as the basis for estimated nucleated cell counts. Repertoires were generated with immunoSEQ multiplex PCR, while TCRdb's copy carries only in-frame clones and drops some. V, J and clone size were drawn from that table, and D and trimming were deduced from the DNA. Of under 300,000 clones in the sample, roughly 85% are singletons; the top ten hold 3%. The J segment lost 3 bases and the V segment lost 3 bases, leaving 6 bases of the junction unmatched. From germline, CDR1 is SGHRS and CDR2 YFSETQ. The CDR3 is 15 amino acids. This TCR came from a woman aged 30 to 39 with active or convalescent COVID-19. The chain employs TRBV5-1 and TRBJ1-2, with TRBD1 matching over 9 bases. Input material: peripheral blood. The CDR3 reads CASSSQGAVDYGYTF. In DNA, the CDR3 is TGCGCCAGCAGCTCACAGGGGGCTGTTGACTATGGCTACACCTTC.